Included here is one T cell receptor (beta chain) sequence, with context. Its antigen is unknown. Base qualities are not at hand, and no much larger clone is one base apart. In Seattle, one collaborating source enrolled patients while the infection was active and tracked those patients longitudinally over the course of disease. Whole blood was collected in K2EDTA tubes by collaborating institutions according to the institutions' own protocols. For TCRbeta analysis, collaborators shipped samples in one of three forms: frozen whole blood, isolated PBMCs, or DNA extracted from either of those sample types. This entry comes from a study of blood T cell repertoires in COVID-19 (TCRdb year 2020). Some background on the complete study: Samples from collaborators originated in the United States, Italy and Spain and spanned both the acute and convalescent phases of COVID-19. The material from the prospective study consisted of cDNA or gDNA derived from T cells, B-cell-depleted T cells, or PBMCs. The dataset comprised deeply sampled blood TCRbeta repertoires from subjects exposed to, actively infected with, or recovered from COVID-19. The repertoires were released in a freely available public database intended as a resource for research on the immune response to SARS-CoV-2. Samples were obtained from the ongoing ImmuneRACE study (first 160 participants) and from roughly 1,300 subjects provided by 6 global collaborators. Nearly every sample came with metadata listing a de-identified subject ID, COVID-19 status, age in years and sex. Where available, HLA class I and class II types were obtained from metadata supplied by the sample provider rather than from assay-based typing.

The CDR1 and CDR2 encoded by the germline V gene (reference sequence) are SEHNR and FQNEAQ. V is trimmed back by 5 bases and J by 1 base, and the junction contains 4 bases that no gene match accounts for. Reading from cysteine to phenylalanine, the CDR3 counts 15 amino acids. Only the CDR3 region is kept as DNA, spanning 45 bases read in frame from base 1. The immunoSEQ Assay, a bias-controlled multiplex PCR, was used to amplify TCRbeta CDR3 regions from genomic DNA. In the paper's pipeline: Within the assay, amplification of reference gene primers was used to estimate how many nucleated cells each sample contained. To quantify the absolute abundance of each unique TCRbeta CDR3 rearrangement, sequence reads were collapsed and filtered. For each sample, productive Simpson clonality was calculated by taking the square root of Simpson's diversity index across productive rearrangements. Not all clones reach the TCRdb copy of this immuneACCESS table, which keeps in-frame sequences only. Checked studies attribute under half of the gap to unresolved V genes and leave the rest unexplained. The V and J calls and the clone size are those of that table, but D and trimming were determined from the DNA. This sample is represented by 150,000 to 200,000 clones; approximately 87% of them were singletons. Jointly, the top ten make up roughly an eighth of the sample.

Study-level results and caveats: The quantity of clinical and demographic metadata differed by source and by participant and was supplied without curation.

The chain uses TRBV7-9 and TRBJ1-1, with 10 central nucleotides matching TRBD1. The sequencing sample was made of peripheral blood. The clonotype originates from a woman in her sixties or seventies with COVID-19, enrolled during active disease. The encoded CDR3 is CASSLGQGENTEAFF. At the DNA level, the sequence is TGTGCCAGCAGCCTAGGACAGGGGGAGAACACTGAAGCTTTCTTT.